This passage covers 9 T cell receptor beta chains from one sample sequenced in a study of T cell responses to AZD1222 COVID-19 vaccine. Sequenced by immunoSEQ multiplex PCR; TCRdb stores in-frame clones only, minus some. The sample holds roughly 140,000 clones, around nine tenths seen once. The sequencing here drew on peripheral blood, taken 28 days after the second AZD1222 dose. These receptors all stem from an adult who received the AZD1222 COVID-19 vaccine.

V gene TRBV9 combines with J gene TRBJ1-1; the D gene is possibly TRBD1 (6 bases). The CDR3 is made up of 14 amino acids. The V end lost 0 bases, the J end lost 4 bases, and 10 bases lay between the germline ends. The germline V gene encodes CDR1 SGDLS and CDR2 YYNGEE. The CDR3 sequence is CASSVGSGATEAFF. In DNA form, the CDR3 reads TGTGCCAGCAGCGTAGGATCAGGGGCCACTGAAGCTTTCTTT.

The chain employs TRBV7-8 and TRBJ1-5; D unclear. CDR1 and CDR2 from the germline V gene are SGHVS and FQNEAQ. V lost 5 bases, J lost 0 bases, and 8 bases lay in between. CDR3 length: 14 residues. Here the CDR3 reads CASSTTDSNQPQHF. CDR3 coding DNA: TGTGCCAGCAGCACGACGGATAGCAATCAGCCCCAGCATTTT.

The chain recombines TRBV7-9 with TRBJ1-1, with 8 bases lining up with TRBD1. The CDR3 runs 13 residues. CDR1 is SEHNR and CDR2 is FQNEAQ in the germline V gene (reference sequence). Losses at the gene ends were 6 bases for V and 8 bases for J; bases not matched to a gene: 8. CDR3 DNA: TGTGCCAGCAGTTTCCTTCAGGGGGCAGAAGCTTTCTTT. Residues: CASSFLQGAEAFF.

This chain links TRBV30 with TRBJ2-1; TRBD2 matches at 15 bases. Per the germline V gene, CDR1 is GTSNPN and CDR2 is SVGIG (reference sequence). Germline trimming cut 3 bases from V and 4 bases from J; bases unmatched to any gene: 1. CDR3 size: 15 residues. Written as DNA, the CDR3 is TGTGCCTGGAGCGGGACTAGCGGGGGGTACAATGAGCAGTTCTTC. It yields the protein CAWSGTSGGYNEQFF.

The chain is built from TRBV6-5 and TRBJ2-1, with D possibly TRBD2 on 6 matching bases. CDR1 and CDR2 (germline): MNHEY, SVGAGI. This CDR3 spans 14 amino acids. V was cut by 5 bases and J by 4 bases, with 12 bases left in between. The CDR3: CASSRLGVYNEQFF. The CDR3 nucleotides read TGTGCCAGCAGTAGACTAGGCGTGTACAATGAGCAGTTCTTC.

This clone was observed a handful of times. The chain is built from TRBV5-1 and TRBJ1-2, with D possibly TRBD1 on 6 matching bases. The CDR3 runs to 13 residues. The germline gives CDR1 SGHRS, CDR2 YFSETQ. Between the trimmed V and J ends, which lost 2 bases and 6 bases, there was a span of 11 bases. In DNA form, the CDR3 reads TGCGCCAGCAGCTTCGGGGGGGCAAATGGCTACACCTTC. Translating it yields CASSFGGANGYTF.

The chain has TRBV5-5 and TRBJ2-2; no clear D gene. The CDR3 spans 14 residues. V gave up 5 bases and J gave up 1 base, with 9 bases separating them. Germline assignment: CDR1 SGHKS and CDR2 YYEKEE (reference sequence). This CDR3 reads CASRTEWNTGELFF. CDR3 sequence (DNA): TGTGCCAGCAGAACCGAATGGAACACCGGGGAGCTGTTTTTT.

This chain links TRBV29-1 with TRBJ2-7, with D hard to call. V shed 4 bases and J shed 4 bases, with 17 bases lying between them. Germline assignment: CDR1 SQVTM and CDR2 ANQGSEA. This CDR3 has 14 amino acids. CDR3 sequence: CSVGTADERYEQYF. The CDR3 region has the DNA TGCAGCGTTGGTACCGCCGACGAGAGGTACGAGCAGTACTTC.

The V gene is TRBV6-5, the J gene TRBJ2-7, with D possibly being TRBD1 (5 bases). CDR1 and CDR2 (germline): MNHEY, SVGAGI. The length of the CDR3 is 13 residues. Between the trimmed V and J ends, which lost 5 bases and 7 bases, there was a span of 15 bases. CDR3 sequence (DNA): TGTGCCAGCAGTCCTTCAGGGTTAGGGGAGCAGTACTTC. This codes for CASSPSGLGEQYF.